This paragraph reports one T cell receptor (beta chain). Its specificity is unknown. The PCR contained 60 Vbeta and 13 Jbeta primers. Data came from immunoSEQ multiplex PCR; TCRdb stores just in-frame clones and leaves some out. Altogether 110,000 or so clones are present, about 72% being singletons, with the ten largest covering 16%. The data originate from a study of cytomegalovirus exposure and HLA in healthy donors. Broader study findings: Analysis was carried out at a later point, and it linked a missense DCLRE1C variant to TCR beta V- and J-gene trimming. For most TCR beta V segments, an earlier analysis put the productive rate at about 87% or about 30% of the time. Many donors carried some public TCRs, although rarity characterized most TCR sequences.

There are 11 residues in the CDR3. The germline V gene encodes CDR1 MDHEN and CDR2 SYDVKM. J gave up 7 bases and V 5 bases, and 1 base lay outside the gene matches. The chain recombines TRBV28 with TRBJ2-5; 7 bases line up with TRBD2. Sequenced: PBMCs. The clonotype originates from a man in his fifties or sixties in good health and CMV-seropositive. This CDR3 is CASSPGGTQYF. The CDR3 coding sequence is TGTGCCAGCAGTCCGGGGGGGACCCAGTACTTC.